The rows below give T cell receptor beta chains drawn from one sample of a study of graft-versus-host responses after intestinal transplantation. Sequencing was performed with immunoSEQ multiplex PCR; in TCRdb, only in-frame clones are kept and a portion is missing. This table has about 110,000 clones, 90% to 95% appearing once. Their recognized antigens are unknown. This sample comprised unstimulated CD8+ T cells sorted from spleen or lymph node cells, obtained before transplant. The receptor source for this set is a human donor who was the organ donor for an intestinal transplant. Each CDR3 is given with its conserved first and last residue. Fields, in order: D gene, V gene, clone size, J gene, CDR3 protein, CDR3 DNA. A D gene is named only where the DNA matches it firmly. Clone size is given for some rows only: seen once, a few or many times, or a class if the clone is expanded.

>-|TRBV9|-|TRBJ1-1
CASSPTPGVLNTEAFF
TGTGCCAGCAGCCCCACCCCCGGGGTATTAAACACTGAAGCTTTCTTT
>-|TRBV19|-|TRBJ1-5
CASSIAENSNQPQHF
TGTGCCAGTAGTATTGCAGAGAATAGCAATCAGCCCCAGCATTTT
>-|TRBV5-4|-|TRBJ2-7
CASSLETGISYEQYF
TGTGCCAGCAGCTTGGAGACAGGAATCTCCTACGAGCAGTACTTC
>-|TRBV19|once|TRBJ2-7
CASSITAATYEQYF
TGTGCCAGTAGTATCACGGCAGCGACCTACGAGCAGTACTTC
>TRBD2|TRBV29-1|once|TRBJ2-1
CSTTPGGLGVRNEQFF
TGCAGCACGACGCCGGGGGGACTAGGGGTTCGGAATGAGCAGTTCTTC
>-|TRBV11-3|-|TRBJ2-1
CASSHPLQVSSYNEQFF
TGTGCCAGCAGCCACCCCCTTCAGGTTAGCTCCTACAATGAGCAGTTCTTC
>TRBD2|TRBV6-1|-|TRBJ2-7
CASSERGLAGVWHEQYF
TGTGCCAGCAGTGAAAGGGGACTAGCGGGAGTCTGGCACGAGCAGTACTTC
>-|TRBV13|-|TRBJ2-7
CASSLDTYEQYF
TGTGCCAGCAGCTTAGACACCTACGAGCAGTACTTC
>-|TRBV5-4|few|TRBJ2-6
CASSPGISGANVLTF
TGTGCCAGCAGTCCTGGGATATCTGGGGCCAACGTCCTGACTTTC
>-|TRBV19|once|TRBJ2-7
CASSNGAAYEQYF
TGTGCCAGTAGTAACGGGGCCGCCTACGAGCAGTACTTC
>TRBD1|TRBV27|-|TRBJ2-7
CTSSLGQGAFYEQYF
TGTACCAGCAGTTTAGGACAGGGGGCCTTCTACGAGCAGTACTTC
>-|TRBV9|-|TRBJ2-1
CASSEDGETYNEQFF
TGTGCCAGCAGCGAGGACGGAGAAACCTACAATGAGCAGTTCTTC
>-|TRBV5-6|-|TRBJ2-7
CASSFLNSNYEQYF
TGTGCCAGCAGCTTTCTTAACAGCAACTACGAGCAGTACTTC
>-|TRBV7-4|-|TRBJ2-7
CASSTQGGSYEQYF
TGTGCCAGCAGCACCCAGGGGGGATCCTACGAGCAGTACTTC
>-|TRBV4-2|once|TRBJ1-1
CASSQDSLNLNEAFF
TGTGCCAGCAGCCAAGACTCCTTAAACCTAAATGAAGCTTTCTTT
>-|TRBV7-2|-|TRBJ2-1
CASSGNRHNSYNEQFF
TGTGCCAGCAGCGGGAACCGACATAACTCCTACAATGAGCAGTTCTTC
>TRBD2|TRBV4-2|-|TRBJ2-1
CASSQGTGGRALNEQFF
TGTGCCAGCAGCCAAGGGACGGGAGGGAGGGCCCTCAATGAGCAGTTCTTC
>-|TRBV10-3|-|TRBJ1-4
CAISDQDINEKLFF
TGTGCCATCAGTGACCAGGATATTAATGAAAAACTGTTTTTT
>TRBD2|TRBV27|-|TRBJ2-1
CASSFGLAGAAYNEQFF
TGTGCCAGCAGTTTCGGACTAGCGGGAGCCGCCTACAATGAGCAGTTCTTC
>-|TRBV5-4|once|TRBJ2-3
CASSFLVDTQYF
TGTGCCAGCAGCTTTCTGGTGGATACGCAGTATTTT
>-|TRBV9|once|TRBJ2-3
CASSADSSTDTQYF
TGTGCCAGCAGCGCTGACAGCAGCACAGATACGCAGTATTTT
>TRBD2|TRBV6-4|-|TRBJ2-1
CASSEASGRANEQFF
TGTGCCAGCAGTGAGGCTAGCGGGAGGGCCAATGAGCAGTTCTTC
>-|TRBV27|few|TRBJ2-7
CASSRRGGPSYEQYF
TGTGCCAGCAGTCGGAGGGGGGGACCCTCTTACGAGCAGTACTTC
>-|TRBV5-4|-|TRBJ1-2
CASSSRGGLDGYTF
TGTGCCAGCAGCTCCCGTGGGGGGTTAGATGGCTACACCTTC
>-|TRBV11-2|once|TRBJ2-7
CASSLRRYEQYF
TGTGCCAGCAGCCTCAGGCGCTACGAGCAGTACTTC
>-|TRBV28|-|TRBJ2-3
CASSSAGVRLRTDTQYF
TGTGCCAGCAGTTCAGCCGGGGTCCGTCTTCGCACAGATACGCAGTATTTT
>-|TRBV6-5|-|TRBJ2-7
CASSYSSTPTYEQYF
TGTGCCAGCAGTTACTCGTCGACACCTACCTACGAGCAGTACTTC
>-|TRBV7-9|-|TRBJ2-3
CASRTGATDTQYF
TGTGCCAGCAGAACGGGAGCGACAGATACGCAGTATTTT
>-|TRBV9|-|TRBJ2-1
CASSVSGDNEQFF
TGTGCCAGCAGCGTATCCGGGGACAATGAGCAGTTCTTC
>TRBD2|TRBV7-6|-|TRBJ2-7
CASSLESAGGGREQYF
TGTGCCAGCAGCTTAGAATCTGCGGGAGGTGGACGAGAGCAGTACTTC
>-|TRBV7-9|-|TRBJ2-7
CASSFGSYEQYF
TGTGCCAGCAGCTTCGGGTCTTACGAGCAGTACTTC
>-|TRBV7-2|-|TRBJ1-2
CASSEDPRGAEGYTF
TGTGCCAGCAGCGAGGACCCTCGGGGGGCTGAGGGCTACACCTTC
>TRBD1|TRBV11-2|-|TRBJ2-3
CASSFIDRGSTDTQYF
TGTGCCAGCAGCTTTATCGACAGGGGTTCAACAGATACGCAGTATTTT
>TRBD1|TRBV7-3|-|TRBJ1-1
CASSPTGGTEAFF
TGTGCCAGCAGCCCCACAGGGGGCACTGAAGCTTTCTTT
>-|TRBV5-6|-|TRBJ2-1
CASSFSPAGYNEQFF
TGTGCCAGCAGCTTCTCGCCTGCGGGTTACAATGAGCAGTTCTTC
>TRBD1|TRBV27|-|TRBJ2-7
CASSFHRGTYEQYF
TGTGCCAGCAGTTTCCACAGGGGCACCTACGAGCAGTACTTC
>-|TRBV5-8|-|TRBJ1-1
CASSLDGRVNTEAFF
TGTGCCAGCAGCTTGGACGGCAGGGTGAACACTGAAGCTTTCTTT
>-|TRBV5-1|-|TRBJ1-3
CASSLIGVASGNTIYF
TGCGCCAGCAGCTTGATAGGGGTAGCCTCTGGAAACACCATATATTTT
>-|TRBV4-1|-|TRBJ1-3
CASSRGWGNTIYF
TGCGCCAGCAGCCGGGGATGGGGAAACACCATATATTTT
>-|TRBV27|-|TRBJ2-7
CASSLGTGAYEQYF
TGTGCCAGCAGTTTAGGGACGGGGGCCTACGAGCAGTACTTC
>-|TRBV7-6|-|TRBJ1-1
CASSLEGNTEAFF
TGTGCCAGCAGCTTAGAGGGGAACACTGAAGCTTTCTTT
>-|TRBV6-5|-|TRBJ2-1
CASSYIRYNEQFF
TGTGCCAGCAGTTACATCAGATACAATGAGCAGTTCTTC
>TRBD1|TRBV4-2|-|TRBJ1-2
CASSQDLGTAPYYGYTF
TGTGCCAGCAGCCAAGATCTCGGGACAGCCCCTTACTATGGCTACACCTTC
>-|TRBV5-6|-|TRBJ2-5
CASSLGGGPLEFQYF
TGTGCCAGCAGCTTGGGCGGCGGGCCGTTAGAATTCCAGTACTTC
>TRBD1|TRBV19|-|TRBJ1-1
CASRDHRGTEAFF
TGTGCCAGTAGAGACCACAGGGGAACTGAAGCTTTCTTT
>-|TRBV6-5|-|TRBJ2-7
CASSEYVAYEQYF
TGTGCCAGCAGTGAATACGTGGCCTACGAGCAGTACTTC
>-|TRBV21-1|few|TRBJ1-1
CASLVNTEAFF
TGTGCCAGCTTGGTGAACACTGAAGCTTTCTTT
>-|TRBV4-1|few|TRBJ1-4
CASSQVQGWREKLFF
TGCGCCAGCAGCCAAGTACAGGGTTGGCGCGAAAAACTGTTTTTT
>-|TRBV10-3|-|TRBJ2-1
CAISVSDHNNEQFF
TGTGCCATCAGTGTCAGTGACCACAACAATGAGCAGTTCTTC
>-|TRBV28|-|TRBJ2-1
CASSSLRSSGPEQFF
TGTGCCAGCAGTTCATTAAGGTCCTCCGGGCCTGAGCAGTTCTTC
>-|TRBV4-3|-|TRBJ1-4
CASSQDPLANEKLFF
TGCGCCAGCAGCCAAGACCCCTTAGCTAATGAAAAACTGTTTTTT
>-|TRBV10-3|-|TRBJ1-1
CAISHQGASEAFF
TGTGCCATCAGCCATCAAGGGGCCAGTGAAGCTTTCTTT
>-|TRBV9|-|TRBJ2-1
CASSGRVGYNEQFF
TGTGCCAGCAGCGGGAGAGTCGGCTACAATGAGCAGTTCTTC
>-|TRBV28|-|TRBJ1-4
CASRPTGFNEKLFF
TGTGCCAGCAGACCTACAGGGTTCAATGAAAAACTGTTTTTT
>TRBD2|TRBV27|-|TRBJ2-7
CASSEVRGSNEQYF
TGTGCCAGCAGTGAGGTCCGCGGGAGCAACGAGCAGTACTTC
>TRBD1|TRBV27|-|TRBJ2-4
CASSLLYTRGPKNIQYF
TGTGCCAGCAGTTTACTCTATACCAGGGGGCCCAAAAACATTCAGTACTTC